One sample yielded the 23 T cell receptor beta chains listed below, sequenced in a study of memory CD4+ T cells and cytomegalovirus serostatus. Data came from immunoSEQ multiplex PCR; TCRdb stores just in-frame clones and leaves some out. The data hold fewer than 40,000 clones, with roughly 85% observed a single time. The sort gate was single viable CD3+CD4+CD8-CD45RO+ cells for memory CD4+ T cells. The sample consisted of memory CD4+ T cells from blood. These receptors all come from an adult in good health and CMV-seropositive.

The chain uses TRBV7-8 and TRBJ2-6; D is possibly TRBD1 or TRBD2 (5 bases each). CDR3 length equals 14 residues. CDR1 is SGHVS and CDR2 is FQNEAQ in the germline V gene. Trimming pared 3 bases from V and 10 bases from J, leaving 13 bases between. The CDR3 DNA reads as TGTGCCAGCAGCTTTTACGGGGACCAAAACGTCCTGACTTTC. Its translation: CASSFYGDQNVLTF.

The CDR3 DNA reads TGCAGTGCTACTGGTAGAGAGACCCAGTACTTC. Protein: CSATGRETQYF. The chain employs TRBV20-1 and TRBJ2-5; D gene unclear. This CDR3 has 11 amino acids. Germline CDR1 reads DFQATT; CDR2 reads SNEGSKA (reference sequence). V shed 4 bases and J shed 4 bases, with 7 bases lying between them.

The sample holds a few counts of this clone. V gene TRBV7-2 combines with J gene TRBJ2-2; D is possibly TRBD2 (6 bases). The CDR3 has 14 residues. Per the germline V gene, CDR1 is SGHTA and CDR2 is FQGNSA. V was pared by 3 bases and J by 6 bases, with 11 bases between. CDR3: CASSFATGAGELFF. Written as DNA, the CDR3 is TGTGCCAGCAGCTTTGCGACGGGAGCCGGGGAGCTGTTTTTT.

This clone was observed a few times. The CDR3 DNA reads TGTGCCAGCTCACCAGCCTCGAACACTGAAGCTTTCTTT. It encodes CASSPASNTEAFF. The J gene is TRBJ1-1, the V gene TRBV18; D gene uncertain. Germline lookup yields CDR1 KGHSH and CDR2 LQKENI. This CDR3 has 13 residues. The V gene lost 2 bases and the J gene lost 1 base, with 5 bases spanning the gap.

This clone was picked up a small number of times. The rearrangement links TRBV5-1 to TRBJ2-2, with 8 bases identical to TRBD1. Germline CDR1 and CDR2: SGHRS and YFSETQ. Unmatched junction bases numbered 2, after V lost 3 bases and J lost 1 base. The CDR3 spans 15 residues. The CDR3 region is CASSSGQVNTGELFF. The CDR3 DNA reads as TGCGCCAGCAGCTCGGGACAGGTGAACACCGGGGAGCTGTTTTTT.

The genes are TRBV11-2 and TRBJ2-7, with a weak D call TRBD2 (5 bases). This CDR3 comprises 17 residues. In germline, CDR1 is SGHAT, CDR2 FQNNGV. The ends were cut back, 1 base at V and 0 bases at J, with 16 bases in the middle. The CDR3 loop is CASSLGNKRPHSYEQYF. CDR3 in DNA: TGTGCCAGCAGCTTAGGAAACAAGCGGCCCCACTCCTACGAGCAGTACTTC.

The chain employs TRBV18 and TRBJ1-1; the D is unclear. Germline V gives CDR1 KGHSH, CDR2 LQKENI. V was cut by 4 bases and J by 1 base, with 7 bases left in between. This CDR3 contains 13 residues. The CDR3 region has the DNA TGTGCCAGCTCACAGAGTTCGAACACTGAAGCTTTCTTT. This translates into CASSQSSNTEAFF.

The chain carries TRBV6-5 and TRBJ2-7; D is perhaps TRBD2 (6 bases). CDR1 MNHEY and CDR2 SVGAGI come from the germline V gene. The CDR3 runs 14 residues. V lost 5 bases and J lost 4, with 15 bases in between. Here the CDR3 DNA reads TGTGCCAGCAGTACCCGCCGGGACTCTTACGAGCAGTACTTC. Protein: CASSTRRDSYEQYF.

The rearrangement links TRBV5-1 to TRBJ2-1; 7 bases line up with TRBD2. Germline values: CDR1 SGHRS, CDR2 YFSETQ. Trimming at V came to 0 bases and at J to 6 bases, leaving 6 bases not matched to a gene. CDR3 length: 15 amino acids. The CDR3 sequence: CASSLVAGELNEQFF. CDR3 nucleotide sequence: TGCGCCAGCAGCTTGGTGGCGGGAGAACTCAATGAGCAGTTCTTC.

The gene calls are TRBV7-2 and TRBJ2-1, with D perhaps TRBD2 (6 bases). CDR3 length: 16 amino acids. The ends were cut back, 5 bases at V and 7 bases at J, with 21 bases in the middle. Germline CDR1 SGHTA, CDR2 FQGNSA. The CDR3 sequence is CASSPPTGRGINEQFF. The CDR3 DNA sequence: TGTGCCAGCAGCCCACCGACGGGGCGGGGCATAAATGAGCAGTTCTTC.

The chain recombines TRBV6-6 with TRBJ1-5; D is ambiguous. Looked up from germline, CDR1 is MNHNY and CDR2 is SVGAGI (reference sequence). The CDR3 consists of 12 residues. V was cut by 3 bases and J by 5 bases, with 5 bases left in between. CDR3 nucleotide sequence: TGTGCCAGCAGTTATGGGGATCAGCCCCAGCATTTT. Translated, it gives CASSYGDQPQHF.

This CDR3 is CASADRVGYTEAFF. The CDR3 DNA reads TGTGCCAGCGCGGACAGGGTAGGGTACACTGAAGCTTTCTTT. This chain links TRBV28 with TRBJ1-1; 8 bases are a match to TRBD1. The germline CDR1 and CDR2 sequences are MDHEN and SYDVKM. This CDR3 comprises 14 residues. J lost 3 bases, V lost 8 bases, and 8 bases had no gene match.

This chain links TRBV5-4 with TRBJ2-5; TRBD1 aligns across 9 bases. The DNA end lines up better with TRBJ2-7; the J call may be wrong. This CDR3 is built from 14 residues. Looked up from germline, CDR1 is SGHNT and CDR2 is YYREEE (reference sequence). In DNA form, the CDR3 reads TGTGCCAGCAGCTTGGAGGGACAGGGCCGCGAGCAGTACTTC. This translates into CASSLEGQGREQYF.

This chain connects TRBV5-1 to TRBJ1-2; 8 nucleotides align to TRBD1. The CDR3 covers 15 residues. The V and J ends lost 4 bases and 3 bases, in that order; junction bases with no gene match: 8. Germline CDR1 and CDR2: SGHRS and YFSETQ. The CDR3 DNA reads as TGCGCCAGCAGCCCAGGGGACAGGACCTACTATGGCTACACCTTC. This codes for CASSPGDRTYYGYTF.

The gene calls are TRBV18 and TRBJ2-5; possible D gene TRBD2, 5 bases. The CDR3 runs to 14 residues. Germline V gene sequence: CDR1 KGHSH, CDR2 LQKENI. The V end was cut by 5 bases, the J end by 1 base, with 11 bases between. The CDR3 DNA sequence: TGTGCCAGCTCAGAGATAGAGGGCCAAGAGACCCAGTACTTC. Encoded protein: CASSEIEGQETQYF.

This clone appeared a few times. The rearrangement links TRBV19 to TRBJ1-1, with D tentatively TRBD1 (6 bases). CDR1 is LNHDA, CDR2 SQIVND, per germline (reference sequence). V lost 7 bases to trimming and J lost 1 base, with 7 bases between them. The CDR3 runs to 12 residues. CDR3 coding DNA: TGTGCCAGTACGACAGGGAACACTGAAGCTTTCTTT. Amino acid sequence: CASTTGNTEAFF.

V and J are TRBV9 and TRBJ1-2; D unclear. This CDR3 is 13 amino acids long. The V and J ends lost 2 bases and 8 bases respectively, with 13 bases between them. Germline V lookup: CDR1 SGDLS, CDR2 YYNGEE. The chain's CDR3 is CASSVSGSSGYTF. The CDR3 coding sequence is TGTGCCAGCAGCGTCTCGGGGTCGAGCGGCTACACCTTC.

A single count supports this clone. This chain uses TRBV28 with TRBJ2-1; 8 positions match TRBD1. The V gene end was trimmed by 8 bases and the J gene end by 6 bases; junction bases not matched to a gene: 6. The CDR3 covers 13 residues. The V gene's germline CDR1 is MDHEN and CDR2 SYDVKM. CDR3 residues: CASRQGLVNEQFF. CDR3 sequence (DNA): TGTGCCAGCCGACAGGGGCTAGTCAATGAGCAGTTCTTC.

The rearrangement links TRBV28 to TRBJ1-4; D is uncertain. Germline V lookup: CDR1 MDHEN, CDR2 SYDVKM. V lost 5 bases and J 4 bases, leaving 17 bases between the germline ends. The CDR3 has 16 amino acids. Here the CDR3 DNA reads TGTGCCAGCAGTCCTCCTGCAGAGAAACTTAATGAAAAACTGTTTTTT. Translated: CASSPPAEKLNEKLFF.

The chain uses TRBV7-8 and TRBJ1-1, with 7 bases fitting TRBD1. The CDR3 spans 13 residues. Trimming removed 5 bases from V and 6 bases from J; junction bases left unmatched: 6. Germline CDR1 SGHVS, CDR2 FQNEAQ. The CDR3 bases are TGTGCCAGCAGCCATCGACAGGGACCTGAAGCTTTCTTT. Its protein is CASSHRQGPEAFF. Full variable domain (missing parts from reference TRBV7-8 and TRBJ1-1): GAGVSQSPRYKVAKRGQDVALRCDPISGHVSLFWYQQALGQGPEFLTYFQNEAQLDKSGLPSDRFFAERPEGSVSTLKIQRTQQEDSAVYLCASSHRQGPEAFFGQGTRLTVV.

The V and J genes are TRBV11-2 and TRBJ2-7; 9 bases match TRBD2. V lost 7 bases to trimming and J lost 5 bases; unmatched junction nucleotides: 6. This CDR3 has 13 amino acids. The germline CDR1 and CDR2 sequences are SGHAT and FQNNGV. In nucleotides, the CDR3 is TGTGCCAGCACCCTAGCGGGGTCCCACGAGCAGTACTTC. Translated, it gives CASTLAGSHEQYF.

The chain has TRBV5-6 and TRBJ2-1; possibly TRBD2 for D (5 bases). Looked up from germline, CDR1 is SGHDT and CDR2 is YYEEEE. The CDR3 runs 13 residues. With 2 bases removed from V and 5 bases from J, the gap between germline ends came to 8 bases. CDR3 DNA: TGTGCCAGCAGCTTAGCGGAGAACAATGAGCAGTTCTTC. It yields the protein CASSLAENNEQFF.

J is TRBJ1-1 and V is TRBV2; D gene ambiguous. The germline gives CDR1 SNHLY, CDR2 FYNNEI. This CDR3 is built from 13 residues. Trimming took off 7 bases at V and 0 bases at J, with 9 bases between the two ends. CDR3 coding DNA: TGTGCCAGCATGGTGGCGATGAACACTGAAGCTTTCTTT. Protein sequence: CASMVAMNTEAFF.